There are a few counts of the clone carrying this T cell receptor beta chain. Antigen unknown. This CDR3 is also generated by other DNA sequences in the sample. Reverse transcription of all isolated RNA meant that expressed TCRB transcripts were sequenced. Repertoires were generated with immunoSEQ multiplex PCR, while TCRdb's copy carries only in-frame clones and drops some. The sample lists over 150,000 clones; 7.5% to 10% were seen once. The CDR3 sequence is 16 residues long. Trimming removed 3 bases from V and 2 bases from J; junction bases left unmatched: 7. CDR1 is LGHNA, CDR2 YNFKEQ, per germline. These data are taken from a study of beta chain features in type 1 diabetes. In the study overall: Age, gender, cell numbers and subset yield matched between patients and controls.

General study findings and limits: VDJ junctions from patients with type 1 diabetes contained fewer insertions and more deletions. Shorter TCRB CDR3s, moderately but significantly so, were found in Type 1 diabetes patients in all four CD4+ subsets.

Isolation of CD4+ naive, central memory, regulatory and stem cell-like memory cells was achieved by sorting via CD45RO/CCR7/CD25/CD127/CD95/CD27. The chain is built from TRBV4-2 and TRBJ2-5; 9 bases are a match to TRBD2. Sample: central memory CD4+ T cells from blood. The clonotype originates from a man between 18 and 35 years old in good health. As DNA, the CDR3 is TGTGCCAGCAGCCAGGGGGCCCTAGCGGGGCAAGAGACCCAGTACTTC. It translates to CASSQGALAGQETQYF.